A single sample is the source of the 23 T cell receptor beta chains below, sequenced in a study of T cells expressing NK-cell markers. For each CDR3 protein, TCRdb gives one entry from its re-call of the 5' RACE reads, without DNA. The sample spans about 460,000 distinct CDR3 sequences; the ten largest clones claim 1.4%. The material sequenced was blood T cells: a sorted CD56 or NKG2C T cell subset, CD4+ or CD8+ T cells, or bulk PBMC T cells (not recorded which). Receptors originate from a woman aged 50 to 65 in good health.

The CDR3 here is CASSLNPGQAVIRSGANVLTF. The chain combines TRBV7-9 with TRBJ2-6; TCRdb's D gene call, TRBD1, goes unchecked for lack of DNA. Per the germline V gene, CDR1 is SEHNR and CDR2 is FQNEAQ (reference sequence). The CDR3 spans 21 residues.

This sequence joins TRBV6-1 and TRBJ1-5; there is no DNA to check the TCRdb D call of TRBD1. The V gene's germline CDR1 is MNHNS and CDR2 SASEGT. The CDR3 has 15 residues. The CDR3 loop reads CASWGAQVDNQPQHF.

The chain links TRBV7-2 to TRBJ2-3. Per germline, CDR1 SGHTA and CDR2 FQGNSA. This CDR3 is 13 amino acids long. CDR3 in amino acids: CASSLASPDTQYF.

This chain's CDR3 is CASSRILPQTSYEQYF. The rearrangement links TRBV2 to TRBJ2-7; no DNA is available, so the TRBD2 call from TCRdb remains unchecked. This CDR3 is 16 amino acids long. Germline values: CDR1 SNHLY, CDR2 FYNNEI.

This chain links TRBV4-1 with TRBJ2-3. There are 14 residues in the CDR3. CDR1 and CDR2 (germline): MGHRA, YSYEKL. CDR3 sequence reads: CASSQVGSRDTQYF.

The chain uses TRBV21-1 and TRBJ2-2; absent DNA, TCRdb's TRBD2 call cannot be checked. TRBV21-1 constitutes a pseudogene. The CDR3 has 16 amino acids. CDR3 sequence: CASSKGIGLVTAELFF.

This sequence joins TRBV5-1 and TRBJ2-1. Per germline, CDR1 SGHRS and CDR2 YFSETQ. The CDR3 is made up of 17 amino acids. CDR3 sequence: CASSLSNTRSSYNEQFF.

V and J are TRBV20-1 and TRBJ2-5; TCRdb gives TRBD2 as the D gene, but with no DNA this cannot be confirmed. Germline V gives CDR1 DFQATT, CDR2 SNEGSKA (reference sequence). The CDR3 extends over 16 amino acids. CDR3: CSADSGTSGSQETQYF.

This chain links TRBV3-1 with TRBJ2-1; the TRBD1 assignment by TCRdb is unverifiable without DNA. The germline V gene has CDR1 LGHDT and CDR2 YNNKEL (reference sequence). The CDR3 length is 14 residues. The CDR3 loop reads CASSVQATYNEQFF.

The chain uses TRBV11-3 and TRBJ2-3; checking the TCRdb D call of TRBD1 is not possible without DNA. Per germline, CDR1 SGHNT and CDR2 YENEEA. This CDR3 has 14 amino acids. Here the CDR3 reads CASSFGGSGDTQYF.

The rearrangement uses TRBV29-1 and TRBJ1-2; the D gene TCRdb calls, TRBD1, cannot be checked with no DNA. CDR1 and CDR2 (germline): SQVTM, ANQGSEA. This CDR3 spans 15 amino acids. The CDR3 is CSVNPRQGSIYGYTF.

CDR3 amino acids: CATSERGSNTGELFF. This sequence joins TRBV24-1 and TRBJ2-2; absent DNA, TCRdb's TRBD2 call cannot be checked. The CDR3 is made up of 15 amino acids. Looked up from germline, CDR1 is KGHDR and CDR2 is SFDVKD.

The chain employs TRBV12-3 or TRBV12-4 and TRBJ1-2; TCRdb proposes TRBD1, but this gene call is untestable without DNA. The CDR3 totals 14 residues. This CDR3 reads CASSSSAQGRGYTF.

The V call is TRBV20-1, the J call TRBJ1-4; checking the TCRdb D call of TRBD1 is not possible without DNA. This CDR3 is built from 15 residues. From germline, CDR1 is DFQATT and CDR2 SNEGSKA (reference sequence). The CDR3 protein is CSAPQFGTLNEKLFF.

CDR3 sequence: CASSLETPYPDTQYF. The chain employs TRBV5-1 and TRBJ2-3. The CDR3 sequence is 15 residues long. From germline, CDR1 is SGHRS and CDR2 YFSETQ.

The rearrangement links TRBV20-1 to TRBJ2-7; the D gene TCRdb calls, TRBD2, cannot be checked with no DNA. The CDR3 sequence is 17 residues long. Germline V CDR1 and CDR2: DFQATT, SNEGSKA (reference sequence). CDR3 amino acids: CSARDPGLAGGVNEQYF.

The CDR3: CASSVPRGGSSYEQYF. The rearrangement links TRBV10-1 to TRBJ2-7; TCRdb's D call of TRBD1 is untestable without DNA. Per germline, CDR1 WNHNN and CDR2 SYGVQD (reference sequence). The CDR3 covers 16 residues.

This CDR3 reads CASSLVRPHSAGVGNEQFF. This chain links TRBV5-1 with TRBJ2-1; the D call from TCRdb, TRBD2, cannot be confirmed without DNA. Germline V gives CDR1 SGHRS, CDR2 YFSETQ. The CDR3 spans 19 residues.

The chain links TRBV24-1 to TRBJ2-2; TCRdb names TRBD1, which stays unverified in the absence of DNA. CDR1 and CDR2 (germline): KGHDR, SFDVKD. This CDR3 region has 14 residues. CDR3: CATSRYTQGGELFF.

This chain links TRBV6-1 with TRBJ2-3; TCRdb designates TRBD1, a call that cannot be tested without DNA. CDR1 is MNHNS and CDR2 is SASEGT in the germline V gene. The CDR3 spans 15 residues. The CDR3 loop reads CASSEFRGIADTQYF.

The CDR3 is CATSDSGIDREDTQYF. The chain joins TRBV24-1 to TRBJ2-3; TCRdb calls TRBD1, which cannot be checked without DNA. There are 16 residues in the CDR3. Germline V lookup: CDR1 KGHDR, CDR2 SFDVKD.

V usage is TRBV6-1 and J usage is TRBJ1-1. The germline V gene encodes CDR1 MNHNS and CDR2 SASEGT. The CDR3 sequence is 15 residues long. CDR3 sequence reads: CASSPPVGLGTEAFF.

The V call is TRBV12-3 or TRBV12-4, the J call TRBJ1-5; the D call of TRBD1 rests on TCRdb alone, since no DNA is present to check it. The CDR3 length is 14 residues. This CDR3 reads CASSLREEMGPQHF.